Following are 2 T cell receptor beta chains from one sample sequenced in a study of technical replicates of blood from several donors. Only in-frame clones appear in the TCRdb table, and some are missing; sequencing was by immunoSEQ multiplex PCR. The sample shows approximately 73,000 clones, 85% to 95% of them seen only once. Sequenced sample: T cells isolated from PBMCs. These receptors were taken from a human donor in good health.

The gene calls are TRBV30 and TRBJ1-3, with 7 positions matching TRBD1. Losses at the gene ends were 1 base for V and 0 bases for J; bases not matched to a gene: 3. This CDR3 has 15 amino acids. CDR1 is GTSNPN, CDR2 SVGIG, per germline (reference sequence). CDR3 amino acids: CAWSAWDSSGNTIYF. DNA of the CDR3: TGTGCCTGGAGTGCTTGGGACAGCTCTGGAAACACCATATATTTT.

The chain joins TRBV10-1 to TRBJ2-3; TRBD1 matches at 7 bases. The trim removed 4 bases at V and 1 base at J, leaving 2 bases unmatched. Germline V CDR1 and CDR2: WNHNN, SYGVQD (reference sequence). CDR3 length: 14 residues. This chain's CDR3 is CASSGQGGTDTQYF. Here the CDR3 DNA reads TGCGCCAGCAGTGGGCAGGGGGGCACAGATACGCAGTATTTT.